The 27 T cell receptor beta chains in this list originate from one sample, sequenced in a study of OX40 agonist ivuxolimab in advanced cancers. Measured with immunoSEQ multiplex PCR; TCRdb has only the in-frame clones, and not every one. The data hold about 73,000 clones, with roughly 90% observed a single time. The source material was CD4+ or CD8+ T cells sorted from blood, sampled in a trial of the OX40 agonist ivuxolimab. The receptors originated from an adult with an advanced solid tumor such as melanoma, head and neck, liver or kidney cancer.

This chain uses TRBV7-6 with TRBJ1-3, with D unclear. Per the germline V gene, CDR1 is SGHVS and CDR2 is FNYEAQ. V was shortened by 10 bases and J by 0 bases, with 7 bases between the two germline ends. The CDR3 is 12 amino acids. The DNA of the CDR3 is TGTGCCATCAGGCGCTCTGGAAACACCATATATTTT. Its translation is CAIRRSGNTIYF.

The count of this clone is one. The CDR3 is CASSSPKGAMNYGYTF. The DNA of the CDR3 is TGTGCCAGCAGCTCGCCGAAGGGGGCGATGAACTATGGCTACACCTTC. This chain uses TRBV11-2 with TRBJ1-2; 7 bases are a match to TRBD1. Germline CDR1 is SGHAT and CDR2 is FQNNGV. CDR3 size: 16 residues. V lost 4 bases to trimming and J lost 2 bases; unmatched junction nucleotides: 10.

This rearrangement joins TRBV28 to TRBJ2-5; TRBD2 aligns across 15 bases. Germline values: CDR1 MDHEN, CDR2 SYDVKM. The CDR3 covers 17 residues. V lost 7 bases, J lost 5 bases, and 11 bases stayed unmatched. CDR3 loop: CASISGGLAGGWETQYF. The CDR3 DNA is TGTGCCAGCATTTCGGGGGGACTAGCGGGAGGTTGGGAGACCCAGTACTTC.

V is TRBV5-1 and J is TRBJ1-1, with D perhaps matching TRBD1 (6 bases). CDR1 SGHRS and CDR2 YFSETQ come from the germline V gene. The V and J ends lost 0 bases and 11 bases respectively, with 23 bases between them. The CDR3 is made up of 16 amino acids. This chain's CDR3 is CASSLGLGANVFAAFF. The CDR3 DNA reads TGCGCCAGCAGCTTGGGGCTGGGGGCGAACGTTTTCGCGGCTTTCTTT.

The chain uses TRBV28 and TRBJ2-3; 8 nucleotides match TRBD1. V gave up 5 bases and J gave up 1 base; unmatched junction bases: 5. The germline CDR1 and CDR2 sequences are MDHEN and SYDVKM. The CDR3 consists of 15 residues. CDR3 bases: TGTGCCAGCAGTCTCCCGGGACAGGGCACAGATACGCAGTATTTT. This encodes CASSLPGQGTDTQYF.

V and J are TRBV5-1 and TRBJ2-1, with D perhaps matching TRBD2 (6 bases). The CDR3 totals 14 residues. The ends were cut back, 0 bases at V and 7 bases at J, with 11 bases in the middle. Germline CDR1 SGHRS, CDR2 YFSETQ. The CDR3 region is CASSLEGTYNEQFF. The DNA for the CDR3 is TGCGCCAGCAGCTTGGAGGGGACTTATAATGAGCAGTTCTTC.

The V gene is TRBV9, the J gene TRBJ2-7; unclear D gene. The germline V and J ends were trimmed by 0 bases and 2 bases, with 9 bases remaining between them. CDR3 length: 14 amino acids. Looked up from germline, CDR1 is SGDLS and CDR2 is YYNGEE. The CDR3, as DNA: TGTGCCAGCAGCGTAGGGCAGGAGACCTACGAGCAGTACTTC. It yields the protein CASSVGQETYEQYF. The variable domain in full, completed from reference TRBV9 and TRBJ2-7, reads DSGVTQTPKHLITATGQRVTLRCSPRSGDLSVYWYQQSLDQGLQFLIQYYNGEERAKGNILERFSAQQFPDLHSELNLSSLELGDSALYFCASSVGQETYEQYFGPGTRLTVT.

This clone occurred a few times. The rearrangement links TRBV27 to TRBJ2-7, with 7 bases fitting TRBD2. Trimming cost V 2 bases and J 3 bases; bases outside gene matches: 7. Per germline, CDR1 MNHEY and CDR2 SMNVEV (reference sequence). The CDR3 loop spans 15 amino acids. CDR3 loop: CASSLRAGVIYEQYF. Written as DNA, the CDR3 is TGTGCCAGCAGTTTAAGGGCGGGAGTCATCTACGAGCAGTACTTC.

The rearrangement joins TRBV19 to TRBJ2-4, with 8 bases identical to TRBD1. The CDR3 contains 17 residues. The ends lost 5 bases at V and 0 bases at J; junction bases unmatched: 9. The germline V gene encodes CDR1 LNHDA and CDR2 SQIVND (reference sequence). CDR3 sequence: CASSALQGVLAKNIQYF. CDR3 sequence (DNA): TGTGCCAGTAGTGCTTTACAGGGGGTTCTAGCCAAAAACATTCAGTACTTC.

This clone was recorded only once. The chain employs TRBV6-1 and TRBJ1-3; the D gene is possibly TRBD1 (5 bases). CDR3 length equals 15 residues. Trimming removed 11 bases from V and 0 bases from J, with 17 bases in between. The germline V gene encodes CDR1 MNHNS and CDR2 SASEGT. For the CDR3, the DNA is TGTGCCGGCAAGACCCCGGGGGGCTCTGGAAACACCATATATTTT. This sequence encodes CAGKTPGGSGNTIYF.

V usage is TRBV5-6 and J usage is TRBJ2-2, with TRBD1 as a possible D gene (5 bases). With 1 base removed from V and 4 bases from J, the gap between germline ends came to 8 bases. The CDR3 length is 14 residues. Germline V gives CDR1 SGHDT, CDR2 YYEEEE. CDR3 in DNA: TGTGCCAGCAGCTTGTGGACAAGCACCGGGGAGCTGTTTTTT. It specifies CASSLWTSTGELFF.

J is TRBJ2-3 and V is TRBV4-2, with TRBD2 matching over 9 bases. The CDR3 extends over 20 amino acids. V lost 0 bases, J lost 1 base, and 14 bases stayed unmatched. Germline V gene lookup returns CDR1 LGHNA and CDR2 YNFKEQ. CDR3 bases: TGTGCCAGCAGCCAAGATTTGGCGGGAGGGACCACTAGACGCACAGATACGCAGTATTTT. Translating gives CASSQDLAGGTTRRTDTQYF.

This chain links TRBV20-1 with TRBJ2-1; D is possibly TRBD2 (5 bases). The CDR3 runs 11 residues. The germline V gene encodes CDR1 DFQATT and CDR2 SNEGSKA (reference sequence). V was pared by 2 bases and J by 10 bases, with 9 bases between. The CDR3 DNA is TGCAGTGCTAGACTAGCTTTCGAGCAGTTCTTC. This encodes CSARLAFEQFF.

The gene calls are TRBV5-6 and TRBJ2-2, with TRBD1 as a possible D gene (11 bases). V lost 4 bases and J 7 bases, leaving 26 bases between the germline ends. The CDR3 runs 18 residues. In germline, CDR1 is SGHDT, CDR2 YYEEEE. CDR3 sequence (DNA): TGTGCCAGCAGCCGGGACAGGGGGACTAGCGTATGGGGCGGGGAGCTGTTTTTT. Translation: CASSRDRGTSVWGGELFF.

The chain links TRBV30 to TRBJ2-5, with D tentatively TRBD2 (5 bases). V was pared by 4 bases and J by 5 bases, with 5 bases between. There are 10 residues in the CDR3. CDR1 and CDR2 from the germline V gene are GTSNPN and SVGIG (reference sequence). This CDR3 reads CAWTGETQYF. The DNA of the CDR3 is TGTGCCTGGACGGGGGAGACCCAGTACTTC. The full variable domain, rest sourced from reference TRBV30 and TRBJ2-5, is SQTIHQWPATLVQPVGSPLSLECTVEGTSNPNLYWYRQAAGRGLQLLFYSVGIGQISSEVPQNLSASRPQDRQFILSSKKLLLSDSGFYLCAWTGETQYFGPGTRLLVL.

The rearrangement joins TRBV7-3 to TRBJ2-1; no reliable D call. Trimming pared 2 bases from V and 4 bases from J, leaving 6 bases between. The CDR3 runs 13 residues. Germline V gene lookup returns CDR1 SGHTA and CDR2 FQGTGA. CDR3 bases: TGTGCCAGCAGCTTAGGACGTTACAATGAGCAGTTCTTC. Amino acids: CASSLGRYNEQFF.

This clone was seen more than once but under ten times. The V call is TRBV4-2, the J call TRBJ2-3; 11 bases map to TRBD2. The CDR3 runs to 21 residues. The trim removed 2 bases at V and 2 bases at J, leaving 18 bases unmatched. CDR1 is LGHNA and CDR2 is YNFKEQ in the germline V gene. The DNA for the CDR3 is TGTGCCAGCAGCCAAAGGGGAGGGGGTAGCGGGAGGGAACCAAACACAGATACGCAGTATTTT. This gives the protein CASSQRGGGSGREPNTDTQYF.

This chain connects TRBV5-1 to TRBJ1-1; D ambiguous. Germline CDR1 and CDR2: SGHRS and YFSETQ. The length of the CDR3 is 13 residues. V lost 2 bases and J 2 bases, leaving 7 bases between the germline ends. CDR3 sequence reads: CASSFSANTEAFF. DNA of the CDR3: TGCGCCAGCAGCTTTTCCGCAAACACTGAAGCTTTCTTT.

In its sample, this clone was seen a few times. The gene calls are TRBV28 and TRBJ1-2, with D unclear. The V end was cut by 10 bases, the J end by 4 bases, with 16 bases between. This CDR3 is 13 amino acids long. Germline V lookup: CDR1 MDHEN, CDR2 SYDVKM. The CDR3 is CATLPSGFYGYTF. The CDR3 DNA reads TGTGCCACCCTTCCGTCAGGTTTCTATGGCTACACCTTC.

The V gene is TRBV7-3, the J gene TRBJ2-3, with D possibly matching TRBD2 (6 bases). The CDR3 has 16 residues. V lost 1 base to trimming and J lost 0 bases, with 11 bases between them. The germline V gene has CDR1 SGHTA and CDR2 FQGTGA. The CDR3 DNA is TGTGCCAGCAGCTTAAATCCCCTAGCGAGCACAGATACGCAGTATTTT. Translation: CASSLNPLASTDTQYF.

This clone was seen more than once but under ten times. This rearrangement joins TRBV27 to TRBJ2-7; a weak D match, TRBD2 (6 bases). CDR1 is MNHEY and CDR2 is SMNVEV in the germline V gene (reference sequence). The CDR3 has 16 amino acids. The ends were cut back, 3 bases at V and 1 base at J, with 16 bases in the middle. Here the CDR3 reads CASSFFGGGRSYEQYF. CDR3 DNA sequence: TGTGCCAGCAGTTTTTTCGGGGGTGGACGTTCCTACGAGCAGTACTTC.

The chain uses TRBV28 and TRBJ1-2, with D hard to call. CDR3 length: 11 amino acids. Germline lookup yields CDR1 MDHEN and CDR2 SYDVKM. CDR3 sequence: CASWGNYGYTF. In DNA form, the CDR3 reads TGTGCTTCCTGGGGAAACTATGGCTACACCTTC.

The V gene is TRBV6-6, the J gene TRBJ2-7, with a weak D call TRBD1 (6 bases). The germline V gene has CDR1 MNHNY and CDR2 SVGAGI (reference sequence). Deletions cut 5 bases from V and 5 bases from J, with 16 bases between. This CDR3 region has 14 residues. The CDR3, as DNA: TGTGCCAGCAGTAACAGGGTTGCCCACCACGAGCAGTACTTC. It encodes CASSNRVAHHEQYF.

This chain connects TRBV28 to TRBJ2-7; D might be TRBD1 (6 bases). The CDR3 runs 16 residues. The V and J ends lost 4 bases and 5 bases respectively, with 21 bases between them. Germline loops: CDR1 MDHEN, CDR2 SYDVKM. CDR3 in amino acids: CASSSVLGQIADEQYF. DNA of the CDR3: TGTGCCAGCAGTTCAGTGTTGGGACAAATTGCCGACGAGCAGTACTTC.

This sequence joins TRBV5-1 and TRBJ2-1; 11 nucleotides match TRBD2. Germline V lookup: CDR1 SGHRS, CDR2 YFSETQ. The CDR3 sequence is 15 residues long. V was clipped by 1 base and J by 8 bases; unmatched bases: 5. In DNA form, the CDR3 reads TGCGCCAGCAGCTTGTATACTAGCGGGAGCGATGAGCAGTTCTTC. Protein sequence: CASSLYTSGSDEQFF.

The chain recombines TRBV11-3 with TRBJ2-5; 7 nucleotides line up with TRBD1. CDR3 length: 14 amino acids. The junction had 4 bases not matched to a gene; V was cut back by 5 bases and J by 1 base. Germline values: CDR1 SGHNT, CDR2 YENEEA. The CDR3 DNA reads as TGTGCCAGCAGCAACCGGGACAGCCAAGAGACCCAGTACTTC. Encoded protein: CASSNRDSQETQYF.

The chain combines TRBV5-4 with TRBJ2-1, with 8 bases identical to TRBD2. The ends lost 4 bases at V and 9 bases at J; junction bases unmatched: 15. The germline V gene encodes CDR1 SGHNT and CDR2 YYREEE (reference sequence). There are 16 residues in the CDR3. The CDR3 region is CASSQKRVAGYVEQFF. For the CDR3, the DNA is TGTGCCAGCAGCCAAAAGAGGGTAGCGGGGTATGTTGAGCAGTTCTTC.